The clone carrying this TCR beta chain has more than one count but fewer than ten. Its antigen remains unidentified. With 60 Vbeta and 13 Jbeta primers, the PCR was carried out. The repertoire was sequenced with immunoSEQ multiplex PCR; TCRdb's copy has only in-frame clones and lacks some. Counted here are approximately 150,000 clones, 72% occurring once; the ten biggest clones make up over 2%. V was trimmed by 0 bases and J by 1 base, leaving 6 bases between them. CDR1 and CDR2 from the germline V gene are SGHTA and FQGNSA. CDR3 length: 14 amino acids. This sample is part of a study of cytomegalovirus exposure and HLA in healthy donors. About the study: Counted in an early data release were about 85 million unique TCRs from HLA-typed donors.

Study findings and constraints: When a later analysis was performed, an Asian-associated ancestry cluster reportedly had fewer N-insertions than the roughly 690-donor mean. A later analysis linked a missense variant in DCLRE1C to the trimming of TCR beta V and J genes.

This sequence joins TRBV7-2 and TRBJ2-5; D is undetermined. The TCR originated in a human donor in good health. Sequenced: PBMCs. The CDR3 DNA reads TGTGCCAGCAGCTTAGCGCTAGGCCAAGAGACCCAGTACTTC. Translation: CASSLALGQETQYF.